Listed below are T cell receptor beta chains from one sample, sequenced in a study of blood T cell repertoires in COVID-19. Sequencing used immunoSEQ multiplex PCR; TCRdb keeps in-frame clones, though not all of them. The sample includes about 150,000 clones, almost 80% of them seen just once. Sequencing input: peripheral blood. Source of these receptors: a man aged 45 to 65 with active or convalescent COVID-19. Each CDR3 is given with its conserved first and last residue. D genes are given only for firm matches. The size field is filled for only some rows; it gives once, few, many or a size class.

v_call: TRBV13; d_call: NA; clone_size: NA; j_call: TRBJ1-1; cdr3_nt: TGTGCCAGCAGCGAGGGACTAATGACTGAAGCTTTCTTT; cdr3_aa: CASSEGLMTEAFF
v_call: TRBV29-1; d_call: TRBD2; clone_size: NA; j_call: TRBJ2-3; cdr3_nt: TGCAGCGTTGACTTAGCGGGAGGGCAAGATACGCAGTATTTT; cdr3_aa: CSVDLAGGQDTQYF
v_call: TRBV13; d_call: TRBD1; clone_size: NA; j_call: TRBJ2-5; cdr3_nt: TGTGCCAGCAGCTTAGGAGGCAGGGGGCATGAGACCCAGTACTTC; cdr3_aa: CASSLGGRGHETQYF
v_call: TRBV16; d_call: TRBD2; clone_size: NA; j_call: TRBJ2-2; cdr3_nt: TGTGCCAGCAGCCAATCGGCGGGAGTCTACACCGGGGAGCTGTTTTTT; cdr3_aa: CASSQSAGVYTGELFF
v_call: TRBV5-1; d_call: TRBD1; clone_size: NA; j_call: TRBJ2-1; cdr3_nt: TGCGCCAGCAGACCGGGACAGGGATCCTACAATGAGCAGTTCTTC; cdr3_aa: CASRPGQGSYNEQFF
v_call: TRBV5-1; d_call: TRBD2; clone_size: NA; j_call: TRBJ2-1; cdr3_nt: TGCGCCAGCAGCTTGGCCGGGAGAGTAGCGGGAGAGGGGAATGAGCAGTTCTTC; cdr3_aa: CASSLAGRVAGEGNEQFF
v_call: TRBV27; d_call: TRBD2; clone_size: NA; j_call: TRBJ2-1; cdr3_nt: TGTGCCAGCAGTTCGGGACTAGCGAAATACAATGAGCAGTTCTTC; cdr3_aa: CASSSGLAKYNEQFF
v_call: TRBV7-9; d_call: TRBD2; clone_size: NA; j_call: TRBJ2-7; cdr3_nt: TGTGCCAGCAGGCCCCCCACCCGTGATAGCGGGAGGAGGGAGCAGTACTTC; cdr3_aa: CASRPPTRDSGRREQYF
v_call: TRBV4-1; d_call: TRBD1; clone_size: NA; j_call: TRBJ1-1; cdr3_nt: TGCGCCAGCAGGCAAGTTGGGTCGGCGGGACAGGGGAATCTTCGTGAAGTAGCTTTCTTT; cdr3_aa: CASRQVGSAGQGNLREVAFF
v_call: TRBV27; d_call: TRBD1; clone_size: once; j_call: TRBJ2-2; cdr3_nt: TGTGCCAGCAGTTTCGGGACAGGGTTCTCCGGGGAGCTGTTTTTT; cdr3_aa: CASSFGTGFSGELFF
v_call: TRBV15; d_call: NA; clone_size: NA; j_call: TRBJ2-5; cdr3_nt: TGTGCCACCAGCAGGGGTGGGGGGGAGACCCAGTACTTC; cdr3_aa: CATSRGGGETQYF
v_call: TRBV29-1; d_call: NA; clone_size: NA; j_call: TRBJ2-1; cdr3_nt: TGCACCATAGGGAGCTCCTACAATGAGCAGTTCTTC; cdr3_aa: CTIGSSYNEQFF
v_call: TRBV24-1; d_call: TRBD2; clone_size: NA; j_call: TRBJ2-3; cdr3_nt: TGTGCCACCAGTGATTGGGGTAGCGGGAGGGCCATAGGCACGCAGTATTTT; cdr3_aa: CATSDWGSGRAIGTQYF
v_call: TRBV5-1; d_call: NA; clone_size: few; j_call: TRBJ2-3; cdr3_nt: TGCGCCAGCAGCTTGGTGGGGCAGGGCACAGATACGCAGTATTTT; cdr3_aa: CASSLVGQGTDTQYF
v_call: TRBV7-9; d_call: TRBD1; clone_size: NA; j_call: TRBJ2-5; cdr3_nt: TGTGCCAGCAGCTTAGTCGGCAGGGGGCGTGAGACCCAGTACTTC; cdr3_aa: CASSLVGRGRETQYF
v_call: TRBV2; d_call: NA; clone_size: NA; j_call: TRBJ1-5; cdr3_nt: TGTGCCAGCAGTCGTGTGGGGGCTCAGCCCCAGCATTTT; cdr3_aa: CASSRVGAQPQHF
v_call: TRBV19; d_call: NA; clone_size: NA; j_call: TRBJ2-3; cdr3_nt: TGTGCCAGTAGAGACCGGGATTTAAGGGATACGCAGTATTTT; cdr3_aa: CASRDRDLRDTQYF
v_call: TRBV27; d_call: NA; clone_size: NA; j_call: TRBJ2-7; cdr3_nt: TGTGCCAGCAGTTTGTCCGGGACACCGGGACGTGGGGGCTCCGAGCAGTACTTC; cdr3_aa: CASSLSGTPGRGGSEQYF
v_call: TRBV28; d_call: TRBD2; clone_size: NA; j_call: TRBJ2-2; cdr3_nt: TGTGCCAGCACCTTGACCGGGACTAGTTTTTCCACCGGGGAGCTGTTTTTT; cdr3_aa: CASTLTGTSFSTGELFF
v_call: TRBV18; d_call: NA; clone_size: NA; j_call: TRBJ2-7; cdr3_nt: TGTGCCAGCTCACCAGGGCCTCGCGGGTACGAGCAGTACTTC; cdr3_aa: CASSPGPRGYEQYF
v_call: TRBV13; d_call: TRBD2; clone_size: NA; j_call: TRBJ2-2; cdr3_nt: TGTGCCAGCAGCCTGGGACTAGAGGTCACCGGGGAGCTGTTTTTT; cdr3_aa: CASSLGLEVTGELFF
v_call: TRBV3-1/TRBV3-2; d_call: NA; clone_size: NA; j_call: TRBJ1-1; cdr3_nt: TGTGCCAGCAGCCAACCCCGGGGGGGCACCGAGGCTTTCTTT; cdr3_aa: CASSQPRGGTEAFF
v_call: TRBV11-2; d_call: NA; clone_size: NA; j_call: TRBJ1-1; cdr3_nt: TGTGCCAGCAGCTTGATGGCGAACACTGAAGCTTTCTTT; cdr3_aa: CASSLMANTEAFF
v_call: TRBV25-1; d_call: TRBD1; clone_size: NA; j_call: TRBJ1-6; cdr3_nt: TGTGCCAGCAGTGCATCGGACAGGGGGAATTCACCCCTCCACTTT; cdr3_aa: CASSASDRGNSPLHF
v_call: TRBV9; d_call: TRBD2; clone_size: NA; j_call: TRBJ2-4; cdr3_nt: TGTGCCAGCAGCGTGGGGACTAGAAAGAACATTCAGTACTTC; cdr3_aa: CASSVGTRKNIQYF
v_call: TRBV2; d_call: NA; clone_size: NA; j_call: TRBJ1-6; cdr3_nt: TGTGCCAGCAGTGAAGAGGGACACTATAATTCACCCCTCCACTTT; cdr3_aa: CASSEEGHYNSPLHF
v_call: TRBV9; d_call: NA; clone_size: NA; j_call: TRBJ2-5; cdr3_nt: TGTGCCAGCACGGACAGCCAGTCCCAAGAGACCCAGTACTTC; cdr3_aa: CASTDSQSQETQYF
v_call: TRBV19; d_call: TRBD1; clone_size: NA; j_call: TRBJ2-7; cdr3_nt: TGTGCCAGTAGTATGACAGGGCGACCCTACGAGCAGTACTTC; cdr3_aa: CASSMTGRPYEQYF
v_call: TRBV6-6; d_call: NA; clone_size: NA; j_call: TRBJ1-1; cdr3_nt: TGTGCCACGGGGGATACTGAAGCTTTCTTT; cdr3_aa: CATGDTEAFF
v_call: TRBV19; d_call: NA; clone_size: once; j_call: TRBJ2-5; cdr3_nt: TGTGCCAGTAGTATGCGGCCGGTGGCCCAAGAGACCCAGTACTTC; cdr3_aa: CASSMRPVAQETQYF
v_call: TRBV23-1; d_call: TRBD1; clone_size: once; j_call: TRBJ2-1; cdr3_nt: TGCGCCAGCAATGCACAGGGGGCGGGTGACAATGAGCAGTTCTTC; cdr3_aa: CASNAQGAGDNEQFF
v_call: TRBV18; d_call: TRBD2; clone_size: NA; j_call: TRBJ2-3; cdr3_nt: TGTGCCAGCTCAGACTTACTAGCGGGGGCCACAGATACGCAGTATTTT; cdr3_aa: CASSDLLAGATDTQYF
v_call: TRBV2; d_call: TRBD2; clone_size: NA; j_call: TRBJ2-2; cdr3_nt: TGTGCCAGCACCCTCGTGGGCGGGGGGATCACCGGGGAGCTGTTTTTT; cdr3_aa: CASTLVGGGITGELFF
v_call: TRBV4-1; d_call: NA; clone_size: NA; j_call: TRBJ2-3; cdr3_nt: TGCGCCAGCAGCCAAGATGCCCGGTGGACGCAGTATTTT; cdr3_aa: CASSQDARWTQYF
v_call: TRBV4-2; d_call: TRBD2; clone_size: once; j_call: TRBJ2-7; cdr3_nt: TGTGCCAGCAGCCAAGCGGAGGGACTAGCGAGATACGAGCAGTACTTC; cdr3_aa: CASSQAEGLARYEQYF
v_call: TRBV11-2; d_call: NA; clone_size: NA; j_call: TRBJ2-3; cdr3_nt: TGTGCCAGCAGCAAGGCGATGGGGCCGGATACGCAGTATTTT; cdr3_aa: CASSKAMGPDTQYF
v_call: TRBV5-4; d_call: NA; clone_size: NA; j_call: TRBJ1-1; cdr3_nt: TGTGCCAGCAGGGGCGAACAATCCTACACTGAAGCTTTCTTT; cdr3_aa: CASRGEQSYTEAFF
v_call: TRBV30; d_call: NA; clone_size: NA; j_call: TRBJ2-3; cdr3_nt: TGTGCCTGGAGTCTGGGCATAGACACAGATACGCAGTATTTT; cdr3_aa: CAWSLGIDTDTQYF
v_call: TRBV7-2; d_call: NA; clone_size: NA; j_call: TRBJ2-5; cdr3_nt: TGTGCCAGCAGCTCACTTCGACAGACAGAGACCCAGTACTTC; cdr3_aa: CASSSLRQTETQYF
v_call: TRBV24-1; d_call: TRBD1; clone_size: NA; j_call: TRBJ2-1; cdr3_nt: TGTGCCACCAGTGGAGGACAGGCCATTAGCAATGAGCAGTTCTTC; cdr3_aa: CATSGGQAISNEQFF
v_call: TRBV10-3; d_call: NA; clone_size: NA; j_call: TRBJ1-2; cdr3_nt: TGTGCCATCAGTGAGTGGCTCGAATATGGCTACACCTTC; cdr3_aa: CAISEWLEYGYTF
v_call: TRBV7-3; d_call: TRBD1; clone_size: NA; j_call: TRBJ1-5; cdr3_nt: TGTGCCAGCAGCCCCCCACAGGGGTTGGGTCGGGATCAGCCCCAGCATTTT; cdr3_aa: CASSPPQGLGRDQPQHF
v_call: TRBV5-5; d_call: TRBD1; clone_size: once; j_call: TRBJ1-5; cdr3_nt: TGTGCCAGCAGCTTTACTCCCGGACAGGGGGGGACTCAGCCCCAGCATTTT; cdr3_aa: CASSFTPGQGGTQPQHF
v_call: TRBV4-2; d_call: TRBD2; clone_size: NA; j_call: TRBJ2-1; cdr3_nt: TGTGCCAGCAGCCAAGAGGCGGGAGGGTCACCGTACAATGAGCAGTTCTTC; cdr3_aa: CASSQEAGGSPYNEQFF
v_call: TRBV29-1; d_call: TRBD2; clone_size: NA; j_call: TRBJ2-2; cdr3_nt: TGCAGCGTTGAAGAGATGCTAGCGGGAGATGACGGGGAGCTGTTTTTT; cdr3_aa: CSVEEMLAGDDGELFF
v_call: TRBV6-5; d_call: TRBD1; clone_size: NA; j_call: TRBJ1-2; cdr3_nt: TGTGCCAGCAGTTACGGGGGACAGCCATATGGCTACACCTTC; cdr3_aa: CASSYGGQPYGYTF
v_call: TRBV7-3; d_call: NA; clone_size: NA; j_call: TRBJ2-2; cdr3_nt: TGTGCCAGCAGCTTACAGACAGCTACCGGGGAGCTGTTTTTT; cdr3_aa: CASSLQTATGELFF
v_call: TRBV4-2; d_call: NA; clone_size: few; j_call: TRBJ2-7; cdr3_nt: TGTGCCAGCAGCCAGGATCCACAGGGACAATCGGACGAGCAGTACTTC; cdr3_aa: CASSQDPQGQSDEQYF